These 16 T cell receptor beta chains were all obtained from the same sample, sequenced in a study of blood T cell repertoires in COVID-19. Here immunoSEQ multiplex PCR was the method, and the copy in TCRdb shows in-frame clones only, minus some. The data contain 68,000 or so clones, less than 95% of them seen just once; the ten biggest clones take up approximately 0.49%. The specimen was peripheral blood. The receptors derive from a middle-aged man with COVID-19, enrolled during active disease.

The CDR3 DNA reads TGTGCCTGGAGGAGCACCGGGGAGCTGTTTTTT. Translating gives CAWRSTGELFF. The rearrangement uses TRBV30 and TRBJ2-2; D unresolved. Trimming cost V 3 bases and J 4 bases, with 3 bases left between them. The CDR3 contains 11 residues. Germline V gene sequence: CDR1 GTSNPN, CDR2 SVGIG (reference sequence).

This chain uses TRBV7-9 with TRBJ2-1, with TRBD2 as a possible D gene (5 bases). There are 16 residues in the CDR3. The V end lost 1 base, the J end lost 2 bases, and 12 bases lay between the germline ends. Germline CDR1 SEHNR, CDR2 FQNEAQ (reference sequence). The CDR3 loop reads CASSLGTGRAYNEQFF. CDR3 nucleotides: TGTGCCAGCAGCTTAGGAACGGGAAGGGCCTACAATGAGCAGTTCTTC.

This CDR3 reads CATPTSVTDTQYF. DNA of the CDR3: TGTGCCACCCCGACTAGCGTCACAGATACGCAGTATTTT. The chain recombines TRBV2 with TRBJ2-3; 8 bases are a match to TRBD2. J was trimmed by 2 bases and V by 10 bases; bases with no gene match: 5. Germline loops: CDR1 SNHLY, CDR2 FYNNEI. The CDR3 is 13 amino acids. The entire variable domain, with the rest obtained from reference TRBV2 and TRBJ2-3, is as follows: EPEVTQTPSHQVTQMGQEVILRCVPISNHLYFYWYRQILGQKVEFLVSFYNNEISEKSEIFDDQFSVERPDGSNFTLKIRSTKLEDSAMYFCATPTSVTDTQYFGPGTRLTVL.

The chain has TRBV24-1 and TRBJ2-5; TRBD2 matches 9 bases. V shed 3 bases and J 1 base; nucleotides not matched to a gene: 2. CDR3 length equals 15 residues. CDR1 is KGHDR and CDR2 is SFDVKD in the germline V gene. The DNA for the CDR3 is TGTGCCACCAGTGATGTACTAGCGGGCCAAGAGACCCAGTACTTC. This codes for CATSDVLAGQETQYF.

V is TRBV30 and J is TRBJ1-2; 9 bases fit TRBD1. V gave up 4 bases and J gave up 8 bases; unmatched junction bases: 5. The CDR3 length is 12 residues. Per germline, CDR1 GTSNPN and CDR2 SVGIG (reference sequence). The CDR3 nucleotides are TGTGCCTGGACCTGGACAGGGGTGGGCTACACCTTC. Amino acids: CAWTWTGVGYTF.

The count of this clone is one. The J gene is TRBJ2-3, the V gene TRBV18; maybe TRBD2 (5 bases). V gave up 0 bases and J gave up 6 bases, with 7 bases separating them. The CDR3 extends over 13 amino acids. Germline V gives CDR1 KGHSH, CDR2 LQKENI. CDR3 region: CASSPPSSDTQYF. In nucleotides, the CDR3 is TGTGCCAGCTCACCACCGTCTAGCGATACGCAGTATTTT.

There are a few counts of this clone. The J gene is TRBJ1-1, the V gene TRBV7-9, with D hard to call. This CDR3 has 13 amino acids. V was trimmed by 10 bases and J by 8 bases, leaving 20 bases between them. Germline CDR1 is SEHNR and CDR2 is FQNEAQ (reference sequence). In DNA, the CDR3 is TGTGCCACTAACCTGGCTTCCGGGTCGGAAGCTTTCTTT. Amino acids: CATNLASGSEAFF.

This clone has just a few counts. This sequence joins TRBV9 and TRBJ2-2, with TRBD2 identical over 11 bases. Per germline, CDR1 SGDLS and CDR2 YYNGEE. The junction had 14 bases not matched to a gene; V was cut back by 4 bases and J by 6 bases. The CDR3 loop spans 18 amino acids. The CDR3 loop reads CASSPQKGLAGEAGELFF. Written as DNA, the CDR3 is TGTGCCAGCAGCCCCCAAAAAGGACTAGCGGGCGAGGCCGGGGAGCTGTTTTTT.

This chain joins TRBV19 and TRBJ2-3; 8 bases are a match to TRBD1. The CDR3 extends over 15 amino acids. Germline lookup yields CDR1 LNHDA and CDR2 SQIVND (reference sequence). V lost 4 bases and J lost 6; bases outside the gene matches: 9. The CDR3 reads CASSTGQGRWDTQYF. The CDR3 nucleotides read TGTGCCAGTAGTACAGGACAGGGTCGGTGGGATACGCAGTATTTT.

J is TRBJ2-7 and V is TRBV21-1; the table's D gene call, TRBD1, was not cross checked with the DNA. TRBV21-1 is tagged as a pseudogene. The CDR3 extends over 13 amino acids. In nucleotides, the CDR3 is TGTGCCAGCGACAGGGTGTGTGCCTACGAGCAGTACTTC. This encodes CASDRVCAYEQYF.

This chain uses TRBV9 with TRBJ2-6; D might be TRBD1 (5 bases). The CDR3 consists of 20 residues. The V end lost 1 base, the J end lost 4 bases, and 24 bases lay between the germline ends. Per the germline V gene, CDR1 is SGDLS and CDR2 is YYNGEE. The CDR3 DNA follows: TGTGCCAGCAGCGTAAAAAGTGTCGTCGACAGTTTTGCCGGGGCCAACGTCCTGACTTTC. Protein product: CASSVKSVVDSFAGANVLTF. Full variable domain (remainder filled in from reference TRBV9 and TRBJ2-6): DSGVTQTPKHLITATGQRVTLRCSPRSGDLSVYWYQQSLDQGLQFLIQYYNGEERAKGNILERFSAQQFPDLHSELNLSSLELGDSALYFCASSVKSVVDSFAGANVLTFGAGSRLTVL.

The gene calls are TRBV11-2 and TRBJ2-7; 9 positions agree with TRBD2. From germline, CDR1 is SGHAT and CDR2 FQNNGV. The CDR3 extends over 15 amino acids. V shed 6 bases and J 1 base; nucleotides not matched to a gene: 7. The CDR3 DNA sequence: TGTGCCAGCAGTTTTATAGCGGGAGATTCCTACGAGCAGTACTTC. The encoded protein is CASSFIAGDSYEQYF.

The chain links TRBV2 to TRBJ2-3, with TRBD1 matching over 9 bases. Germline assignment: CDR1 SNHLY and CDR2 FYNNEI. Trimming cost V 7 bases and J 6 bases; bases outside gene matches: 8. The CDR3 totals 14 residues. CDR3 protein: CASTYGQGIDTQYF. CDR3 bases: TGTGCCAGCACGTATGGACAGGGGATTGATACGCAGTATTTT.

The chain carries TRBV14 and TRBJ2-1; possibly TRBD2 for D (6 bases). V dropped 5 bases and J dropped 3 bases, with 14 bases sitting between them. The germline V gene encodes CDR1 SGHDN and CDR2 FVKESK. CDR3 length equals 15 residues. CDR3: CASSDRGNYYNEQFF. In DNA, the CDR3 is TGTGCCAGCAGCGACCGGGGGAACTACTACAATGAGCAGTTCTTC.

This rearrangement joins TRBV12-3 or TRBV12-4 to TRBJ1-1, with D perhaps matching TRBD1 (6 bases). This CDR3 has 11 amino acids. Trimming cost V 6 bases and J 8 bases, with 10 bases left between them. CDR3 DNA sequence: TGTGCCAGCAGCCGAGACAGGGAAGCTTTCTTT. This encodes CASSRDREAFF.

The chain is built from TRBV9 and TRBJ1-1, with 8 bases fitting TRBD1. Looked up from germline, CDR1 is SGDLS and CDR2 is YYNGEE. The CDR3 is 14 amino acids. J was trimmed by 1 base and V by 4 bases; bases with no gene match: 3. The CDR3 here is CASSITGGNTEAFF. In DNA form, the CDR3 reads TGTGCCAGCAGCATTACAGGGGGGAACACTGAAGCTTTCTTT.